These 20 T cell receptor beta chains originate from one sample sequenced in a study of blood T cell repertoires in COVID-19. The assay was immunoSEQ multiplex PCR, and TCRdb's table has in-frame clones only and misses some. Of 350,000 to 450,000 clones detected, around 87% appear once; the ten largest clones hold about 1.9%. The specimen was PBMCs or T cells enriched from blood (not recorded which). All receptors derive from a man aged 35 to 55 in a cohort exposed to, infected with or recovered from COVID-19 (not recorded which).

This clone was observed a handful of times. The CDR3 DNA follows: TGCGCCAGCAGCTCGTCAGGACAACACGTCGAGCAGTACTTC. It specifies CASSSSGQHVEQYF. The V gene is TRBV5-1, the J gene TRBJ2-7; a weak D match, TRBD1 (5 bases). CDR1 is SGHRS and CDR2 is YFSETQ in the germline V gene. The CDR3 contains 14 residues. Trimming stripped 3 bases from V and 6 bases from J, with 16 bases between.

The chain has TRBV3-1 (or the pseudogene TRBV3-2) and TRBJ2-5, with 10 bases lining up with TRBD2. The germline V gene has CDR1 LGHDT and CDR2 YNNKEL (reference sequence). This CDR3 has 13 residues. V was pared by 3 bases and J by 5 bases, with 0 bases of the junction left unmatched. CDR3 sequence (DNA): TGTGCCAGCAGCCAGGGACTAGCGGAGACCCAGTACTTC. It translates to CASSQGLAETQYF.

This chain joins TRBV28 and TRBJ1-1; TRBD1 aligns across 8 bases. The CDR3 spans 14 residues. Per germline, CDR1 MDHEN and CDR2 SYDVKM. With 5 bases clipped from V and 10 bases from J, the junction kept 12 bases outside the gene matches. CDR3 sequence: CASSTGGGGKGAFF. The CDR3 nucleotides are TGTGCCAGCAGTACAGGGGGTGGTGGTAAAGGAGCTTTCTTT.

The rearrangement uses TRBV28 and TRBJ1-2; D ambiguous. Germline CDR1 is MDHEN and CDR2 is SYDVKM. The CDR3 covers 14 residues. Deletions cut 5 bases from V and 2 bases from J, with 12 bases between. The CDR3 loop is CASSKTKTNYGYTF. The CDR3 DNA is TGTGCCAGCAGTAAGACAAAAACCAACTATGGCTACACCTTC.

The V gene is TRBV2, the J gene TRBJ2-2, with a tentative D call TRBD2 (5 bases). Trimming cost V 5 bases and J 7 bases, with 11 bases left between them. Looked up from germline, CDR1 is SNHLY and CDR2 is FYNNEI. This CDR3 has 13 residues. CDR3 in amino acids: CASSTLEVGELFF. In DNA form, the CDR3 reads TGTGCCAGCAGTACCTTGGAGGTCGGGGAGCTGTTTTTT.

This clone appeared a single time. V gene TRBV19 combines with J gene TRBJ2-1; 7 nucleotides agree with TRBD2. V was pared by 7 bases and J by 6 bases, with 12 bases of the junction left unmatched. In germline, CDR1 is LNHDA, CDR2 SQIVND (reference sequence). The CDR3 is 15 amino acids. This chain's CDR3 is CASTGAGKPGNEQFF. In DNA, the CDR3 is TGTGCCAGTACGGGAGCGGGGAAGCCTGGCAATGAGCAGTTCTTC.

V is TRBV7-9 and J is TRBJ2-5, with D perhaps matching TRBD1 (6 bases). The CDR3 totals 14 residues. V was shortened by 5 bases and J by 9 bases, with 19 bases between the two germline ends. The germline gives CDR1 SEHNR, CDR2 FQNEAQ (reference sequence). CDR3 loop: CASSRRSDSVAQYF. The CDR3 DNA sequence: TGTGCCAGCAGCCGGCGGTCGGACAGTGTGGCCCAGTACTTC.

This chain uses TRBV5-1 with TRBJ2-3; 7 bases are shared with TRBD2. Trimming at V came to 0 bases and at J to 5 bases, leaving 6 bases not matched to a gene. The V gene's germline CDR1 is SGHRS and CDR2 YFSETQ. The length of the CDR3 is 15 residues. The CDR3 loop reads CASSLARTRLDTQYF. Here the CDR3 DNA reads TGCGCCAGCAGCTTGGCCAGGACTAGATTAGATACGCAGTATTTT.

The chain links TRBV27 to TRBJ2-3; 12 nucleotides line up with TRBD2. This CDR3 has 18 residues. J was trimmed by 1 base and V by 1 base; bases with no gene match: 6. Germline lookup yields CDR1 MNHEY and CDR2 SMNVEV (reference sequence). Here the CDR3 reads CASSLLLAGGRGTDTQYF. The CDR3 nucleotides read TGTGCCAGCAGTTTATTACTAGCGGGAGGACGAGGCACAGATACGCAGTATTTT.

The chain has TRBV2 and TRBJ1-4; 7 bases map to TRBD1. Germline V lookup: CDR1 SNHLY, CDR2 FYNNEI. V shed 6 bases, J shed 8 bases, and the junction held 15 bases outside the gene matches. The length of the CDR3 is 16 residues. The CDR3 reads CASRGVIGGEKEKLFF. As DNA, the CDR3 is TGTGCCAGCAGGGGGGTAATAGGGGGCGAGAAGGAAAAACTGTTTTTT.

The chain employs TRBV25-1 and TRBJ2-2; D is possibly TRBD2 (6 bases). The CDR3 is 14 amino acids. Trimming pared 5 bases from V and 5 bases from J, leaving 12 bases between. Germline V CDR1 and CDR2: MGHDK, SYGVNS. The CDR3 nucleotides read TGTGCCAGCAGTTCAAACCTAGCGACCGGGGAGCTGTTTTTT. Its translation is CASSSNLATGELFF.

CDR3 coding DNA: TGTGCCAGCAGCGCTAGCGGGAATAGGTATGAGCAGTTCTTC. Translated, it gives CASSASGNRYEQFF. The rearrangement uses TRBV11-2 and TRBJ2-1, with TRBD2 matching over 9 bases. There are 14 residues in the CDR3. V trimming: 5 bases; J trimming: 8 bases; junction bases outside the gene matches: 7. Germline V gene sequence: CDR1 SGHAT, CDR2 FQNNGV.

Note on this clone: One end of the junction varies from germline; a read error may be responsible. This chain uses TRBV28 with TRBJ2-5; 11 nucleotides line up with TRBD2. This CDR3 has 11 amino acids. The V gene's germline CDR1 is MDHEN and CDR2 SYDVKM. CDR3 nucleotides: TGCCTAGCGGGAGGTAGAGAGACCCAGTACTTC. It is translated as CLAGGRETQYF.

The chain recombines TRBV3-1 (or the pseudogene TRBV3-2) with TRBJ1-5; D gene ambiguous. This CDR3 has 13 residues. V lost 4 bases to trimming and J lost 5 bases, with 9 bases between them. Germline V gene lookup returns CDR1 LGHDT and CDR2 YNNKEL (reference sequence). The CDR3 nucleotides are TGTGCCAGCAGCCGAGGAGCTTATCAGCCCCAGCATTTT. Its protein is CASSRGAYQPQHF.

The chain recombines TRBV29-1 with TRBJ2-3, with 15 bases lining up with TRBD2. The CDR3 extends over 19 amino acids. The junction had 11 bases not matched to a gene; V was cut back by 2 bases and J by 2 bases. Looked up from germline, CDR1 is SQVTM and CDR2 is ANQGSEA. The CDR3 protein is CSVERRTSGRAGVTDTQYF. The CDR3 nucleotides are TGCAGCGTTGAAAGGCGGACTAGCGGGAGGGCCGGGGTCACAGATACGCAGTATTTT.

The rearrangement joins TRBV18 to TRBJ1-4; 11 bases are shared with TRBD1. CDR1 KGHSH and CDR2 LQKENI come from the germline V gene. The CDR3 contains 16 residues. Trimming cost V 3 bases and J 5 bases; bases outside gene matches: 5. The CDR3 DNA sequence: TGTGCCAGCTCACCTGGGAGGACAGGGGGCAATGAAAAACTGTTTTTT. As protein: CASSPGRTGGNEKLFF.

This rearrangement joins TRBV28 to TRBJ2-5, with TRBD2 matching 11 bases. CDR3 length equals 17 residues. Germline values: CDR1 MDHEN, CDR2 SYDVKM. V was clipped by 5 bases and J by 4 bases; unmatched bases: 12. The CDR3 is CASSPTELAGVGETQYF. CDR3 coding DNA: TGTGCCAGCAGTCCGACAGAACTAGCGGGAGTGGGAGAGACCCAGTACTTC.

This clone was detected ten times or more. For the CDR3, the DNA is TGTGCCAGCTCACCGAGGGACAGGGGCTACACCTTC. Protein sequence: CASSPRDRGYTF. The chain uses TRBV18 and TRBJ1-2; 8 nucleotides match TRBD1. Germline assignment: CDR1 KGHSH and CDR2 LQKENI. CDR3 length equals 12 residues. V lost 3 bases, J lost 8 bases, and 2 bases stayed unmatched.

The J gene is TRBJ2-3, the V gene TRBV19; TRBD1 agrees at 7 bases. Germline CDR1 reads LNHDA; CDR2 reads SQIVND (reference sequence). This CDR3 is 13 amino acids long. J lost 6 bases, V lost 7 bases, and 7 bases had no gene match. The CDR3 is CASIPGGADTQYF. The CDR3 nucleotides are TGTGCCAGTATTCCAGGGGGTGCCGATACGCAGTATTTT.

As to this clone: This CDR3 is also generated by other DNA sequences in the sample. V gene TRBV28 combines with J gene TRBJ1-1; D not resolved. CDR1 and CDR2 (germline): MDHEN, SYDVKM. V dropped 10 bases and J dropped 5 bases, with 14 bases sitting between them. The CDR3 loop spans 12 amino acids. CDR3 sequence reads: CATTTANTEAFF. DNA for the CDR3: TGTGCCACCACAACCGCAAATACTGAAGCTTTCTTT.